This T cell receptor (beta chain) appears in the sequencing data of a study of naive and memory T cell subsets. The study's findings and limits: Possibly reflecting memory cells re-expressing CD45RA, a few larger clonotypes occurred in naive repertoires, especially CD8. Each distinct alpha or beta sequence counts as one clonotype.

CD4+ T cell IFNgamma after overnight CMV lysate exposure gave donor CMV status. Cells stained for CD3, CD4, CD8, CD45RA and CD27 were sorted into four subsets. Trimming stripped 4 bases from V and 7 bases from J, with 17 bases between. Germline values: CDR1 KGHSH, CDR2 LQKENI. This CDR3 region has 14 residues. An equimolar mix of two oligonucleotides served as the beta constant-region primer for TRBC1 and TRBC2. The ligated cDNA underwent four PCR rounds using SP2 and nested alpha and beta constant-region primers. Ligation attached a single-stranded oligonucleotide with a 12-nucleotide UMI and the SP2 primer to the cDNA 3' end. A single record per CDR3 protein comes from TCRdb applying MiXCR to the UMI-ligation and nested PCR reads. The data contain approximately 90,000 distinct CDR3 sequences, over 9% of them singletons. This clonotype appeared a few times. What it recognizes is unknown.

What was sequenced was naive CD4+ T cells from blood. The source of this sequence is a human donor in good health. V is TRBV18 and J is TRBJ2-7, with TRBD1 as a possible D gene (5 bases). The CDR3 coding sequence is TGTGCCAGCTCACTAATGCAGGGCGGTGGGGAGCAGTACTTC. Protein: CASSLMQGGGEQYF. The complete variable domain, with remaining parts taken from reference TRBV18 and TRBJ2-7, reads NAGVMQNPRHLVRRRGQEARLRCSPMKGHSHVYWYRQLPEEGLKFMVYLQKENIIDESGMPKERFSAEFPKEGPSILRIQQVVRGDSAAYFCASSLMQGGGEQYFGPGTRLTVT.